The 17 T cell receptor beta chains listed next were all sequenced from one sample in a study of blood T cell repertoires in COVID-19. Profiled with immunoSEQ multiplex PCR; TCRdb holds only in-frame clones, not every one. In the table there are approximately 200,000 clones, 65% to 90% of which are singletons. The sequenced sample consisted of PBMCs or T cells enriched from blood (not recorded which). Receptors originate from a woman aged 25 to 39 who had been exposed to COVID-19.

V usage is TRBV25-1 and J usage is TRBJ1-1, with TRBD1 matching over 8 bases. Germline V gene data show CDR1 as MGHDK and CDR2 as SYGVNS. Unmatched junction bases numbered 3, after V lost 3 bases and J lost 3 bases. This CDR3 is built from 14 residues. The CDR3 DNA reads TGTGCCAGCAGTGAGCAGGGGGCGGACACTGAAGCTTTCTTT. This translates into CASSEQGADTEAFF.

This clone was observed a handful of times. The J gene is TRBJ2-1, the V gene TRBV28; 11 bases are shared with TRBD2. Trimming at V came to 4 bases and at J to 1 base, leaving 3 bases not matched to a gene. Per germline, CDR1 MDHEN and CDR2 SYDVKM. The CDR3 extends over 16 amino acids. CDR3 protein: CASSSLAGGSYNEQFF. In DNA form, the CDR3 reads TGTGCCAGCAGTTCCCTAGCGGGGGGTTCCTACAATGAGCAGTTCTTC. Full variable domain (outside the CDR3, taken from reference TRBV28 and TRBJ2-1): DVKVTQSSRYLVKRTGEKVFLECVQDMDHENMFWYRQDPGLGLRLIYFSYDVKMKEKGDIPEGYSVSREKKERFSLILESASTNQTSMYLCASSSLAGGSYNEQFFGPGTRLTVL.

This chain connects TRBV5-4 to TRBJ1-5; possible D gene TRBD1, 5 bases. The CDR3 contains 13 residues. Trimming took off 4 bases at V and 6 bases at J, with 11 bases between the two ends. Germline V gene data show CDR1 as SGHNT and CDR2 as YYREEE (reference sequence). CDR3 sequence (DNA): TGTGCCAGCAGCGTCGGGGGTGGTCAGCCCCAGCATTTT. Translation gives CASSVGGGQPQHF.

V gene TRBV4-2 combines with J gene TRBJ1-2; D perhaps matches TRBD1 (6 bases). The V gene lost 1 base and the J gene lost 1 base, with 7 bases spanning the gap. CDR3 length equals 14 residues. In germline, CDR1 is LGHNA, CDR2 YNFKEQ. CDR3 protein: CASSQGQVNYGYTF. The DNA for the CDR3 is TGTGCCAGCAGCCAAGGACAGGTTAACTATGGCTACACCTTC.

The chain employs TRBV12-3 or TRBV12-4 and TRBJ1-2; D gene uncertain. This CDR3 spans 13 amino acids. Trimming left V 5 bases short and J 8 bases short, with 15 bases between. CDR3 nucleotides: TGTGCCAGCAGTCAGACCCCTGGGCAAGGCTACACCTTC. Translated, it gives CASSQTPGQGYTF.

The CDR3 sequence is CASTAAAYGYTF. CDR3 coding DNA: TGTGCCAGCACAGCGGCTGCCTATGGCTACACCTTC. The chain has TRBV6-5 and TRBJ1-2; D call uncertain. Trimming left V 7 bases short and J 4 bases short, with 10 bases between. Germline V CDR1 and CDR2: MNHEY, SVGAGI. The CDR3 spans 12 residues.

This clone was recorded once. In DNA form, the CDR3 reads TGTGCCAGCAGCTTGAGAGGGGGCGGCTACAATGAGCAGTTCTTC. It is translated as CASSLRGGGYNEQFF. This chain links TRBV5-6 with TRBJ2-1, with 7 bases fitting TRBD1. The CDR3 is 15 residues long. Germline trimming cut 1 base from V and 3 bases from J; bases unmatched to any gene: 4. Germline lookup yields CDR1 SGHDT and CDR2 YYEEEE.

The chain links TRBV10-3 to TRBJ1-6; TRBD1 agrees at 9 bases. The trim removed 6 bases at V and 6 bases at J, leaving 0 bases unmatched. The germline V gene has CDR1 ENHRY and CDR2 SYGVKD. The CDR3 is made up of 13 amino acids. The CDR3 DNA sequence: TGTGCCATCAGGGACAGGGGTAATTCACCCCTCCACTTT. Protein: CAIRDRGNSPLHF.

This chain joins TRBV9 and TRBJ1-1, with 7 bases that match TRBD1. Germline V gene lookup returns CDR1 SGDLS and CDR2 YYNGEE. The CDR3 runs to 14 residues. The ends lost 0 bases at V and 4 bases at J; junction bases unmatched: 3. The CDR3 spells CASSVGSGGTEAFF. In nucleotides, the CDR3 is TGTGCCAGCAGCGTAGGGTCAGGGGGCACTGAAGCTTTCTTT.

This sequence joins TRBV30 and TRBJ1-5, with D possibly being TRBD1 (6 bases). The CDR3 has 13 amino acids. Trimming removed 3 bases at V and 6 bases at J, with 12 bases between. CDR1 is GTSNPN and CDR2 is SVGIG in the germline V gene (reference sequence). The CDR3 loop reads CAWSRGLSQPQHF. DNA for the CDR3: TGTGCCTGGAGCAGGGGTCTAAGTCAGCCCCAGCATTTT.

CDR3 bases: TGTGCCAGCGGACTAACAGGGGTACAGGGCTACACCTTC. Translated, it gives CASGLTGVQGYTF. J is TRBJ1-2 and V is TRBV2; 7 nucleotides agree with TRBD1. V dropped 8 bases and J dropped 8; count of bases not matched to a gene: 11. Germline V gene sequence: CDR1 SNHLY, CDR2 FYNNEI. CDR3 length: 13 amino acids.

The chain joins TRBV15 to TRBJ2-3, with a tentative D call TRBD2 (5 bases). Trimming shortened V by 0 bases and J by 5 bases, and 9 bases separated the two germline ends. The CDR3 spans 14 residues. Germline V gene sequence: CDR1 LNHNV, CDR2 YYDKDF (reference sequence). The CDR3 protein is CATSRDLAGDTQYF. The CDR3, as DNA: TGTGCCACCAGCAGAGATCTAGCTGGAGATACGCAGTATTTT.

The chain is built from TRBV7-9 and TRBJ1-1; D may be TRBD1 (6 bases). The CDR3 loop spans 13 amino acids. Between the trimmed V and J ends, which lost 0 bases and 11 bases, there was a span of 13 bases. Germline CDR1 reads SEHNR; CDR2 reads FQNEAQ (reference sequence). The CDR3 sequence is CASSLAGGTKAFF. The DNA of the CDR3 is TGTGCCAGCAGCTTAGCAGGGGGTACTAAGGCTTTCTTT. Supplemented by reference TRBV7-9 and TRBJ1-1, the full variable domain reads DTGVSQNPRHKITKRGQNVTFRCDPISEHNRLYWYRQTLGQGPEFLTYFQNEAQLEKSRLLSDRFSAERPKGSFSTLEIQRTEQGDSAMYLCASSLAGGTKAFFGQGTRLTVV.

This sequence joins TRBV7-2 and TRBJ1-1; no definite D call. Between the trimmed V and J ends, which lost 5 bases and 0 bases, there was a span of 10 bases. The CDR3 is 14 residues long. The germline gives CDR1 SGHTA, CDR2 FQGNSA. The CDR3 sequence is CASSPQRVNTEAFF. CDR3 nucleotides: TGTGCCAGCAGCCCGCAGCGGGTGAACACTGAAGCTTTCTTT.

The chain links TRBV18 to TRBJ2-4, with 7 positions matching TRBD1. The junction had 6 bases not matched to a gene; V was cut back by 4 bases and J by 0 bases. This CDR3 has 16 amino acids. Germline CDR1 and CDR2: KGHSH and LQKENI. The DNA of the CDR3 is TGTGCCAGCTCACGGGACAGTTTCTTAGCCAAAAACATTCAGTACTTC. Protein: CASSRDSFLAKNIQYF.

This chain joins TRBV6-2 or TRBV6-3 and TRBJ1-2, with no clear D. This CDR3 is 13 amino acids long. The germline V gene has CDR1 MNHEY and CDR2 SVGEGT. The germline V and J ends were trimmed by 2 bases and 3 bases, with 7 bases remaining between them. CDR3 DNA: TGTGCCAGCAGTTACCGTTCCCACTATGGCTACACCTTC. Its protein is CASSYRSHYGYTF.

The V and J genes are TRBV6-2 or TRBV6-3 and TRBJ1-5; 9 nucleotides agree with TRBD1. Germline V gene lookup returns CDR1 MNHEY and CDR2 SVGEGT. The CDR3 totals 15 residues. The J segment lost 9 bases and the V segment lost 0 bases, leaving 6 bases of the junction unmatched. CDR3 amino acids: CASSYSIGQGTPQHF. DNA of the CDR3: TGTGCCAGCAGTTACTCGATAGGACAGGGGACGCCCCAGCATTTT.